This T cell receptor (beta chain) is from a study of shared clonotypes between healthy human individuals. Points from the study as a whole: The study found lower generation probabilities in non-shared clonotypes than in those shared by all four donors.

The CDR3 sequence is 12 residues long. Germline V gene data show CDR1 as SQVTM and CDR2 as ANQGSEA. V was pared by 6 bases and J by 3 bases, with 12 bases between. Partitioning of CD4+ cells yielded a CD45RA+ naive subset and a CD45RA-negative memory subset. Here immunoSEQ multiplex PCR was the method, and the copy in TCRdb shows in-frame clones only, minus some. The sample lists approximately 1,500,000 clones, around 97% occurring once. This clone was counted a single time. What it binds is not known. This sequence originates from a man younger than 40 in good health. The sequenced sample was naive CD4+ T cells sorted from blood. This sample's subset: CD45RA+ positively selected. This sequence joins TRBV29-1 and TRBJ2-7, with D unclear. CDR3 amino acids: CSVIKARYEQYF. In DNA form, the CDR3 reads TGCAGCGTCATAAAAGCCCGCTACGAGCAGTACTTC.